The source of this T cell receptor (beta chain) is a study of control samples from healthy donors and cancer patients. The CDR3 spans 13 residues. Between the trimmed V and J ends, which lost 3 bases and 8 bases, there was a span of 10 bases. CDR1 and CDR2 from the germline V gene are SGHDN and FVKESK. The repertoire was sequenced with immunoSEQ multiplex PCR; TCRdb's copy has only in-frame clones and lacks some. The sample yields some 150,000 clones, about nine tenths seen once. The chain is built from TRBV14 and TRBJ1-4; D unresolved. The sequenced material came from blood. The receptor was derived from a woman aged 25 to 39 in good health. DNA for the CDR3: TGTGCCAGCAGCCAGGAGGTGAGGGAAAAACTGTTTTTT. It encodes CASSQEVREKLFF.